This T cell receptor beta chain was captured in a study of vaccination and CD4 T cells after COVID-19. Study overall: Vaccination of participants consisted of two doses of either BNT162b2 or mRNA-1273 vaccine.

Cultured CD4+ T cells had their DNA profiled by the Oncomine TCR Beta short-read assay. TCRdb reprocessed the PCR reads via MiXCR and lists one record per CDR3 protein. Of approximately 21,000 distinct CDR3 sequences detected, less than 65% appear once; the ten largest clones hold about an eighth. Treatment in this sample: approximately 9-day PBMC culture with coronavirus spike peptide pools or control peptides (ViraFEST assay). TCRs were sequenced by ViraFEST after antigen-specific T cells had been expanded with peptide pools. In the case of this clonotype: Its cognate antigen is unknown.

The V end was cut by 7 bases, the J end by 2 bases, with 10 bases between. The CDR3 totals 13 residues. The germline CDR1 and CDR2 sequences are MNHNS and SASEGT. The gene calls are TRBV6-1 and TRBJ2-3, with D possibly being TRBD1 (5 bases). The sample consisted of CD4+ T cells from blood, cultured in vitro, taken after SARS-CoV-2 vaccination. This receptor was taken from a human donor who received a COVID-19 vaccine. This CDR3 is CASTGIYTDTQYF. The CDR3 bases are TGTGCCAGCACAGGGATTTACACAGATACGCAGTATTTT.